Following are 9 T cell receptor beta chains from one sample sequenced in a study of monozygotic twins with inflammatory bowel disease. TCRdb derives one entry per CDR3 protein from the 5' RACE reads, leaving out DNA. In total, the table holds about 160,000 distinct CDR3 sequences. Sequences were obtained from blood. The receptors here all came from a human donor with ulcerative colitis or Crohn's disease, or a healthy co-twin of an affected twin (not recorded which).

The genes are TRBV3-1 and TRBJ2-7; the D call of TRBD1 rests on TCRdb alone, since no DNA is present to check it. Looked up from germline, CDR1 is LGHDT and CDR2 is YNNKEL (reference sequence). The CDR3 extends over 14 amino acids. CDR3 region: CASSLRQGGTEQYF.

The J gene is TRBJ1-1, the V gene TRBV12-3 or TRBV12-4. The CDR3 has 15 amino acids. The CDR3 reads CASSPRQVMNTEAFF.

The chain links TRBV29-1 to TRBJ1-1; TCRdb gives TRBD1 as the D gene, but with no DNA this cannot be confirmed. CDR3 length: 12 residues. The germline V gene has CDR1 SQVTM and CDR2 ANQGSEA. This chain's CDR3 is CSVEDLGVRAFF. The full variable domain, rest sourced from reference TRBV29-1 and TRBJ1-1, is SAVISQKPSRDICQRGTSLTIQCQVDSQVTMMFWYRQQPGQSLTLIATANQGSEATYESGFVIDKFPISRPNLTFSTLTVSNMSPEDSSIYLCSVEDLGVRAFFGQGTRLTVV.

The chain carries TRBV20-1 and TRBJ2-6; TCRdb names TRBD1, which stays unverified in the absence of DNA. Looked up from germline, CDR1 is DFQATT and CDR2 is SNEGSKA (reference sequence). The CDR3 extends over 15 amino acids. The CDR3 spells CSARPGTSGANVLTF.

The chain employs TRBV20-1 and TRBJ2-3; TCRdb's D call, TRBD2, is unchecked because there is no DNA. The CDR3 runs 14 residues. CDR1 and CDR2 (germline): DFQATT, SNEGSKA (reference sequence). CDR3 protein: CSAADPPGTDTQYF.

The rearrangement uses TRBV20-1 and TRBJ2-1; the TCRdb call, TRBD2, lacks DNA for checking. Germline CDR1 is DFQATT and CDR2 is SNEGSKA (reference sequence). The CDR3 consists of 15 residues. The CDR3 sequence is CSAPGRLAGYNEQFF.

The chain couples TRBV19 to TRBJ2-4. CDR3 length: 14 amino acids. The germline gives CDR1 LNHDA, CDR2 SQIVND (reference sequence). CDR3 amino acids: CASSIGVAKNIQYF.

The chain carries TRBV5-1 and TRBJ1-2. Germline CDR1 SGHRS, CDR2 YFSETQ. There are 15 residues in the CDR3. CDR3 in amino acids: CASSLEAGFNYGYTF.

This chain uses TRBV9 with TRBJ1-1; TCRdb picks TRBD1, but there is no DNA to check that call. Germline CDR1 SGDLS, CDR2 YYNGEE. This CDR3 is built from 14 residues. The CDR3 sequence is CASSARDSNTEAFF.